This T cell receptor (beta chain) was sequenced for a study of cytomegalovirus exposure and HLA in healthy donors. On the study more broadly: Just over 80% of 350 to 400 genotyped donors fell in the Caucasian-associated ancestry cluster.

Overall study results and limits: The study flagged approximately 180 TCR beta chains as cytomegalovirus-associated. It has been reported that TCR beta sequences accurately predicted the HLA-A and HLA-B alleles of most subjects.

Among the donors, all were healthy bone marrow donors. PCR involved 60 Vbeta and 13 Jbeta primers. The method was immunoSEQ multiplex PCR; TCRdb's version includes in-frame clones alone and lacks a portion of them. The sample shows some 150,000 clones, about 71% of them seen only once. On this clone: The antigen remains unidentified.

Germline V gives CDR1 SGHTA, CDR2 FQGNSA. CDR3 length equals 16 residues. V was trimmed by 1 base and J by 0 bases, leaving 10 bases between them. Sequencing was carried out using PBMCs. The genes are TRBV7-2 and TRBJ2-1; the D is unclear. The receptor was isolated from a woman in her sixties or seventies in good health and CMV-seropositive. As DNA, the CDR3 is TGTGCCAGCAGCTTAGTTAGCTCGAGCTCCTACAATGAGCAGTTCTTC. This codes for CASSLVSSSSYNEQFF.